Listed below are T cell receptor beta chains from one sample, sequenced in a study of siplizumab effects on memory and regulatory T cells. Produced via immunoSEQ multiplex PCR; TCRdb's table is partial and in-frame only. Seen here are about 110,000 clones, 90% to 95% observed once, and the top ten hold approximately 0.75%. Sequencing was done on a sample of Tregs sorted from blood. Source of these receptors: a human donor in good health. Both conserved end residues are part of each CDR3. Each record gives: CDR3 protein, V gene, J gene, CDR3 length, clone size. Clone size, where shown, is once, few, many, or a class for clones that have expanded.

CDR3aa: CASSMERTGRSTDTQYF
v_gene: TRBV19
j_gene: TRBJ2-3
len: 17
abundance: .

CDR3aa: CASAGLGTDTQYF
v_gene: TRBV7-9
j_gene: TRBJ2-3
len: 13
abundance: once

CDR3aa: CASSPLAGGRTDTQYF
v_gene: TRBV5-5
j_gene: TRBJ2-3
len: 16
abundance: .

CDR3aa: CASSPLTPTGIRGQPQHF
v_gene: TRBV18
j_gene: TRBJ1-5
len: 18
abundance: .

CDR3aa: CASRPGQWGYGYTF
v_gene: TRBV2
j_gene: TRBJ1-2
len: 14
abundance: .

CDR3aa: CAIRALASYEQYF
v_gene: TRBV6-1
j_gene: TRBJ2-7
len: 13
abundance: few

CDR3aa: CASSPQGTGQETQYF
v_gene: TRBV7-7
j_gene: TRBJ2-5
len: 15
abundance: .

CDR3aa: CASSPNAAGGGTEAFF
v_gene: TRBV18
j_gene: TRBJ1-1
len: 16
abundance: .

CDR3aa: CASSSGVGYGYTF
v_gene: TRBV25-1
j_gene: TRBJ1-2
len: 13
abundance: .

CDR3aa: CASSLFLQGANYGYTF
v_gene: TRBV5-1
j_gene: TRBJ1-2
len: 16
abundance: .

CDR3aa: CASMLWGRSDQELFF
v_gene: TRBV6-5
j_gene: TRBJ2-2
len: 15
abundance: .

CDR3aa: CASSVRPPTGDYEQYF
v_gene: TRBV9
j_gene: TRBJ2-7
len: 16
abundance: .

CDR3aa: CASSLGGEITDTQYF
v_gene: TRBV7-3
j_gene: TRBJ2-3
len: 15
abundance: .

CDR3aa: CASSSASRAGGITGELFF
v_gene: TRBV5-4
j_gene: TRBJ2-2
len: 18
abundance: .

CDR3aa: CASRLGSGELFF
v_gene: TRBV5-1
j_gene: TRBJ2-2
len: 12
abundance: few

CDR3aa: CASSGGTGYGYTF
v_gene: TRBV2
j_gene: TRBJ1-2
len: 13
abundance: .

CDR3aa: CASSYIELYEQYF
v_gene: TRBV6-5
j_gene: TRBJ2-7
len: 13
abundance: once

CDR3aa: CASSPRGAINQPQHF
v_gene: TRBV19
j_gene: TRBJ1-5
len: 15
abundance: .

CDR3aa: CSVDSGRRGAFF
v_gene: TRBV29-1
j_gene: TRBJ1-1
len: 12
abundance: .

CDR3aa: CASSVLTGGFNEQYF
v_gene: TRBV9
j_gene: TRBJ2-7
len: 15
abundance: .

CDR3aa: CASSYRQVGVEQYF
v_gene: TRBV6-6
j_gene: TRBJ2-7
len: 14
abundance: .

CDR3aa: CASSHGGAQETQYF
v_gene: TRBV6-6
j_gene: TRBJ2-5
len: 14
abundance: .

CDR3aa: CSARTENTEAFF
v_gene: TRBV29-1
j_gene: TRBJ1-1
len: 12
abundance: .

CDR3aa: CASSIQGKTEAFF
v_gene: TRBV21-1
j_gene: TRBJ1-1
len: 13
abundance: .